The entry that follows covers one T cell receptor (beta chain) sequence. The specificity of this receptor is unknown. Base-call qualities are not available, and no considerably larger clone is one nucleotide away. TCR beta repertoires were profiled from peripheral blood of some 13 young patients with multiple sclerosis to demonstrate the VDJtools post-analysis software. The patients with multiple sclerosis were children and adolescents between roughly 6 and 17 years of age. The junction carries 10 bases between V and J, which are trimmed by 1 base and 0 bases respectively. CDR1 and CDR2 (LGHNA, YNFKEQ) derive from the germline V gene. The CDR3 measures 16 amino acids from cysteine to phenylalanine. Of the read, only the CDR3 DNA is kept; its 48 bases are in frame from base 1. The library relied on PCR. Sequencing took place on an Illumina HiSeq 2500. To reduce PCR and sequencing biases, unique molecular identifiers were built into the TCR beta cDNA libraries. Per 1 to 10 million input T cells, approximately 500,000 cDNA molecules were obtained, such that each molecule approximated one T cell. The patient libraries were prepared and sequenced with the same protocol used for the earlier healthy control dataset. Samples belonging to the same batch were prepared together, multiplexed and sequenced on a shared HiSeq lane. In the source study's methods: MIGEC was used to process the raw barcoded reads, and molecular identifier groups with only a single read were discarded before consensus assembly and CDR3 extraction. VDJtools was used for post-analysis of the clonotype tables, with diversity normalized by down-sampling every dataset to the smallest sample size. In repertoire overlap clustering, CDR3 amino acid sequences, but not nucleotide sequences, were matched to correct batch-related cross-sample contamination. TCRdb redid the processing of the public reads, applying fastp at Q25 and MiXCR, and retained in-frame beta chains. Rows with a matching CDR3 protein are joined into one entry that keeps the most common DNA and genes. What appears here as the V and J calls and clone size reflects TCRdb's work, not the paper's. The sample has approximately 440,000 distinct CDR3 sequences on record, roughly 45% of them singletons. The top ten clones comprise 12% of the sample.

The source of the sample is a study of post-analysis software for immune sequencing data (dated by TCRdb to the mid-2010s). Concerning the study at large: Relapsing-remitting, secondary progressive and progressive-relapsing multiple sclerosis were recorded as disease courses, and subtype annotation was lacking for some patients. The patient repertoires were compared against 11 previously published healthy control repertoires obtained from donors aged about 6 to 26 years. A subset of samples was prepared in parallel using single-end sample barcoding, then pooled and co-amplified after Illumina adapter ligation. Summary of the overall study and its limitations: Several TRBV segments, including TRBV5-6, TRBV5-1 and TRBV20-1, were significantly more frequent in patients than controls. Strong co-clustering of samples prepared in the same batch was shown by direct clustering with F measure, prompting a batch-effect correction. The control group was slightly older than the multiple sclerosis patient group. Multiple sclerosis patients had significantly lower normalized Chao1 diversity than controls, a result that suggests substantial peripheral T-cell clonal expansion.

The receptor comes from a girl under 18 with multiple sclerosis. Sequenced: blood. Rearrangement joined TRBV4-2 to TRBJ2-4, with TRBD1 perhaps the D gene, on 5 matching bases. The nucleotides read TGTGCCAGCAGCCAAGTCGACAGCCTAGCCAAAAACATTCAGTACTTC. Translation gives CASSQVDSLAKNIQYF.